Listed below are T cell receptor beta chains from one sample, sequenced in a study of blood T cell repertoires in COVID-19. Assay used: immunoSEQ multiplex PCR; TCRdb lists only in-frame clones, some missing. This sample has around 68,000 clones, with over 80% found just once. Sequencing used peripheral blood. The receptors originated from a woman in her 50s with acute or convalescent COVID-19. Both conserved end residues are part of each CDR3. Fields, in order: CDR3 protein, CDR3 DNA, J gene, V gene, clone size, D gene. D genes are given only for firm matches. Expanded clones are given a class, and other clones once, few, many or no size at all.

CDR3 protein: CASSLGQSEKLFF
CDR3 DNA: TGTGCCAGCAGCCTGGGACAGAGCGAAAAACTGTTTTTT
J gene: TRBJ1-4
V gene: TRBV7-2
clone size: NA
D gene: TRBD1

CDR3 protein: CASSFQPVGSSEQFF
CDR3 DNA: TGCGCCAGCAGCTTCCAACCCGTTGGCTCGTCTGAGCAGTTCTTC
J gene: TRBJ2-1
V gene: TRBV5-1
clone size: NA
D gene: NA

CDR3 protein: CASSTGGLREQYF
CDR3 DNA: TGTGCCAGCAGCACGGGGGGTCTCCGCGAGCAGTACTTC
J gene: TRBJ2-7
V gene: TRBV7-2
clone size: once
D gene: TRBD2

CDR3 protein: CATSDFGQGRETQYF
CDR3 DNA: TGTGCCACCAGTGATTTTGGACAGGGCCGGGAGACCCAGTACTTC
J gene: TRBJ2-5
V gene: TRBV24-1
clone size: NA
D gene: TRBD1

CDR3 protein: CASRPGESGQPQHF
CDR3 DNA: TGTGCCAGCAGGCCCGGGGAGTCCGGTCAGCCCCAGCATTTT
J gene: TRBJ1-5
V gene: TRBV6-5
clone size: NA
D gene: NA

CDR3 protein: CASSSTQGGGTEAFF
CDR3 DNA: TGCGCCAGCAGCTCCACTCAGGGAGGCGGCACTGAAGCTTTCTTT
J gene: TRBJ1-1
V gene: TRBV5-1
clone size: NA
D gene: NA

CDR3 protein: CATSKDSLYGYTF
CDR3 DNA: TGTGCCACCAGTAAGGACAGTTTATATGGCTACACCTTC
J gene: TRBJ1-2
V gene: TRBV24-1
clone size: NA
D gene: NA

CDR3 protein: CATGDSSYNEQFF
CDR3 DNA: TGTGCCACCGGGGACAGCTCCTACAATGAGCAGTTCTTC
J gene: TRBJ2-1
V gene: TRBV24-1
clone size: few
D gene: TRBD1

CDR3 protein: CASSPRGNTEAFF
CDR3 DNA: TGTGCCAGCAGTCCCCGGGGTAACACTGAAGCTTTCTTT
J gene: TRBJ1-1
V gene: TRBV6-6
clone size: NA
D gene: NA

CDR3 protein: CASSTSRETTYEQYF
CDR3 DNA: TGCGCCAGCAGCACTAGCCGGGAAACAACCTACGAGCAGTACTTC
J gene: TRBJ2-7
V gene: TRBV5-1
clone size: few
D gene: NA

CDR3 protein: CASSRSMTEKLFF
CDR3 DNA: TGTGCCAGCAGCCGATCCATGACAGAAAAACTGTTTTTT
J gene: TRBJ1-4
V gene: TRBV14
clone size: NA
D gene: NA

CDR3 protein: CASSAGGGGQPQHF
CDR3 DNA: TGTGCCAGCAGCGCTGGGGGGGGAGGTCAGCCCCAGCATTTT
J gene: TRBJ1-5
V gene: TRBV5-4
clone size: NA
D gene: NA

CDR3 protein: CASSSEAGSSYEQYF
CDR3 DNA: TGTGCCAGCAGCTCGGAAGCGGGGAGCTCCTACGAGCAGTACTTC
J gene: TRBJ2-7
V gene: TRBV7-8
clone size: NA
D gene: TRBD2

CDR3 protein: CASRFGTGGDEQYF
CDR3 DNA: TGTGCCAGCAGATTCGGGACAGGTGGGGACGAGCAGTATTTC
J gene: TRBJ2-7
V gene: TRBV5-6
clone size: NA
D gene: TRBD1